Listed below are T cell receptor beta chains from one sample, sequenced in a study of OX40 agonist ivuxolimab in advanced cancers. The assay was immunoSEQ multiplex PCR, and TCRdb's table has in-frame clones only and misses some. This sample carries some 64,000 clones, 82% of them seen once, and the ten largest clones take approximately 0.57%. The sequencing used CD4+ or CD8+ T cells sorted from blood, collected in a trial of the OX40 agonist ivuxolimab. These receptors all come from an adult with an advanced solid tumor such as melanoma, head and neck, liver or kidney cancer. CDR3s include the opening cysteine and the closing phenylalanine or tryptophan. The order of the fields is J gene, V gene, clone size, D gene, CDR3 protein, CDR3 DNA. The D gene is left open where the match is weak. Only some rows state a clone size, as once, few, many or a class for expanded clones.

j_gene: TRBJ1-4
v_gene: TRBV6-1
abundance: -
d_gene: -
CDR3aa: CASSDPGVNEKLFF
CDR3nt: TGTGCCAGCAGTGACCCTGGAGTTAATGAAAAACTGTTTTTT

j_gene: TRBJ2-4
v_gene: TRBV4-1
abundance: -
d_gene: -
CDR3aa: CASSQELARAKNIQYF
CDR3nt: TGCGCCAGCAGCCAAGAGCTAGCGCGAGCCAAAAACATTCAGTACTTC

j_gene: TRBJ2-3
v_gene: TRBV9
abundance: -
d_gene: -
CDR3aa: CASSGGRNTDTQYF
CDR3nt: TGTGCCAGCAGCGGGGGACGGAACACAGATACGCAGTATTTT

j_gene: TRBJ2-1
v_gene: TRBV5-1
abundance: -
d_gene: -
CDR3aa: CASSLLITYNEQFF
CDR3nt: TGCGCCAGCAGCCTTCTCATTACCTACAATGAGCAGTTCTTC

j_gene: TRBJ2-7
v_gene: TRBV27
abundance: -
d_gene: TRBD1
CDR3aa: CASSPWDRGRREQYF
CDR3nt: TGTGCCAGCAGTCCATGGGACAGGGGGAGGCGCGAGCAGTACTTC

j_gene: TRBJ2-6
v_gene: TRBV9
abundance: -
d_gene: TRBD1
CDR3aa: CASSPRTGGPLMRANVLTF
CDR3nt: TGTGCCAGCAGCCCAAGGACAGGGGGGCCCTTAATGAGGGCCAACGTCCTGACTTTC

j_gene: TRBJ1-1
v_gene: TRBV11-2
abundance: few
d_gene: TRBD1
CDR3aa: CASSPGQGAVNTEAFF
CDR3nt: TGTGCCAGCAGCCCCGGACAGGGAGCCGTGAACACTGAAGCTTTCTTT

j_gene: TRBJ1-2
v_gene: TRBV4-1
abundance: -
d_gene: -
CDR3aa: CASSQEVNSYGYTF
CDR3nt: TGCGCCAGCAGCCAAGAGGTAAACAGCTATGGCTACACCTTC

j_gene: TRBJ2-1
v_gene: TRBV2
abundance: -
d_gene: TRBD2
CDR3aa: CASSAGLAGVGEQFF
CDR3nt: TGTGCCAGCAGTGCTGGACTAGCGGGAGTAGGAGAGCAGTTCTTC

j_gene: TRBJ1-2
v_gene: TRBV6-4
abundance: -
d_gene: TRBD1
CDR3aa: CASSDSRQGMEGYTF
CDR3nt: TGTGCCAGCAGTGACTCGAGACAGGGGATGGAGGGCTACACCTTC

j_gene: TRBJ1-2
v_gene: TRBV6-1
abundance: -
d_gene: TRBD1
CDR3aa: CASTRPTGVNYGYTF
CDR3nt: TGTGCCAGCACCCGACCCACAGGGGTTAACTATGGCTACACCTTC

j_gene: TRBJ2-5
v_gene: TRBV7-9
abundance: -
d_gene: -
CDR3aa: CASTHEHKETQYF
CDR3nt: TGTGCCAGCACCCATGAGCATAAAGAGACCCAGTACTTC

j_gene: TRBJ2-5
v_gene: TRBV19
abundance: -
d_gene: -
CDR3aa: CASSIGRARGAETQYF
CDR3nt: TGTGCCAGTAGTATAGGGCGGGCCAGGGGAGCAGAGACCCAGTACTTC

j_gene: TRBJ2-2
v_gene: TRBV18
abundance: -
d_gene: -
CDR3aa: CASSLSGTHTGELFF
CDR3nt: TGTGCCAGCTCACTCTCCGGGACACACACCGGGGAGCTGTTTTTT

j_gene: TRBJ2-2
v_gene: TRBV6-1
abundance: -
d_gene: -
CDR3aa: CASSRNFQGGELFF
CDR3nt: TGTGCCAGCAGCAGAAACTTCCAGGGCGGGGAGCTGTTTTTT

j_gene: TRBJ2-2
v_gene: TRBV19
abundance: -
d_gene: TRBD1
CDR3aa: CASSRGQENTGELFF
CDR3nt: TGTGCCAGTAGTCGCGGACAGGAGAACACCGGGGAGCTGTTTTTT

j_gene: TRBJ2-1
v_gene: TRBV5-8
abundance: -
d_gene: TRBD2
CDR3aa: CASSLASASGNYNEQFF
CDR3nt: TGTGCCAGCAGCTTGGCTTCGGCTAGCGGGAATTACAATGAGCAGTTCTTC